This is a list of T cell receptor beta chains from one sample in a study of cytomegalovirus exposure and HLA in healthy donors. Method: immunoSEQ multiplex PCR; TCRdb's copy keeps in-frame clones and lacks some. Of approximately 110,000 clones in the sample, about 94% were seen once. The sequencing input was PBMCs. Source of these receptors: a young woman in good health and CMV-seronegative. Each CDR3 is given with its conserved first and last residue. D genes are given only for firm matches. Some rows mark clone size as missing; the rest say once, few, many or name a class of expanded clone.

v_gene	j_gene	abundance	d_gene	CDR3aa	CDR3nt
TRBV18	TRBJ2-7	-	-	CASSPPDRRYEQYF	TGTGCCAGCTCACCACCAGACAGACGCTACGAGCAGTACTTC
TRBV2	TRBJ2-1	-	TRBD2	CASRESGLALDEQFF	TGTGCCAGCAGAGAATCGGGACTAGCGTTGGATGAGCAGTTCTTC
TRBV2	TRBJ2-5	-	TRBD1	CASQWDSQETQYF	TGTGCCAGCCAATGGGACAGCCAAGAGACCCAGTACTTC
TRBV4-2	TRBJ1-2	-	-	CASSQDATAYGYTF	TGTGCCAGCAGCCAAGATGCGACAGCCTATGGCTACACCTTC
TRBV6-1	TRBJ2-3	-	TRBD2	CASSETQRLAEHTDTQYF	TGTGCCAGCAGTGAAACCCAAAGACTAGCGGAACACACAGATACGCAGTATTTT
TRBV7-3	TRBJ2-1	-	-	CASSSSTGEQFF	TGTGCCAGCAGCTCTTCTACGGGTGAGCAGTTCTTC
TRBV27	TRBJ2-7	-	-	CASSLYGSAYEQYF	TGTGCCAGCAGTTTATACGGGAGCGCCTACGAGCAGTACTTC
TRBV6-5	TRBJ2-7	-	TRBD2	CASSYAGGGEQYF	TGTGCCAGCAGTTACGCGGGGGGGGGCGAGCAGTACTTC
TRBV4-1	TRBJ1-5	-	-	CASSQGIRQDNQPQHF	TGCGCCAGCAGCCAAGGTATTCGGCAGGACAATCAGCCCCAGCATTTT
TRBV9	TRBJ2-7	-	TRBD1	CASSAAGTGVHEQYF	TGTGCCAGCAGCGCGGCCGGGACAGGGGTCCACGAGCAGTACTTC
TRBV4-1	TRBJ2-4	-	-	CASSPEGVVAKNIQYF	TGCGCCAGCAGCCCCGAGGGGGTCGTTGCCAAAAACATTCAGTACTTC
TRBV4-2	TRBJ2-5	once	TRBD2	CASSQDLASGSYQETQYF	TGTGCCAGCAGCCAAGATCTGGCTAGCGGATCGTACCAAGAGACCCAGTACTTC
TRBV5-1	TRBJ2-7	-	-	CASSLTGVSNEQYF	TGCGCCAGCAGCTTAACGGGGGTTTCGAACGAGCAGTACTTC
TRBV14	TRBJ1-1	-	-	CASSQEGTFSRMLNTEAFF	TGTGCCAGCAGCCAAGAAGGGACATTCAGTCGGATGTTGAACACTGAAGCTTTCTTT
TRBV27	TRBJ1-5	-	-	CASSLSTSSNQPQHF	TGTGCCAGCAGTTTATCGACAAGTAGCAATCAGCCCCAGCATTTT
TRBV5-1	TRBJ2-1	once	TRBD2	CASSFPSGRPLTEQFF	TGCGCCAGCAGCTTCCCCAGCGGGAGACCGTTAACGGAGCAGTTCTTC
TRBV2	TRBJ2-3	few	-	CASSETSGITDTQYF	TGTGCCAGCAGTGAAACGTCAGGGATCACAGATACGCAGTATTTT
TRBV28	TRBJ1-5	-	-	CASIPHRTPNQPQHF	TGTGCCAGCATCCCCCACCGGACACCGAATCAGCCCCAGCATTTT
TRBV29-1	TRBJ1-1	-	-	CSVGQVLGPEAFF	TGCAGCGTTGGACAGGTCCTAGGGCCCGAAGCTTTCTTT
TRBV6-1	TRBJ1-6	-	-	CASSQADNSPLHF	TGTGCCAGTTCACAGGCAGATAATTCACCCCTCCACTTT
TRBV7-2	TRBJ2-7	-	TRBD2	CASSLAGSSGSIYEQYF	TGTGCCAGCAGCTTAGCGGGATCTAGCGGGAGTATCTACGAGCAGTACTTC
TRBV6-1	TRBJ2-1	-	-	CASSDRSNEQFF	TGTGCCAGCAGTGATCGGAGCAATGAGCAGTTCTTC
TRBV6-1	TRBJ1-1	-	-	CASSTSRGPGTEAFF	TGTGCCAGCAGTACCTCCAGGGGCCCGGGCACTGAAGCTTTCTTT
TRBV5-4	TRBJ2-7	-	TRBD1	CASSSIDRVYEQYF	TGTGCCAGCAGCTCTATCGACAGGGTCTACGAGCAGTACTTC
TRBV6-5	TRBJ2-7	-	-	CASSYAAENYEQYF	TGTGCCAGCAGTTACGCGGCGGAAAACTACGAGCAGTACTTC
TRBV28	TRBJ2-1	-	-	CASKGILPGEQFF	TGTGCCAGCAAGGGGATCCTACCCGGTGAGCAGTTCTTC
TRBV27	TRBJ2-1	-	TRBD2	CANGLAGGPGNEQFF	TGTGCCAACGGACTAGCGGGGGGGCCGGGCAATGAGCAGTTCTTC
TRBV7-3	TRBJ2-3	-	TRBD2	CASSGSGGGTDTQYF	TGTGCCAGCAGCGGGAGCGGGGGGGGCACAGATACGCAGTATTTT